Listed below are T cell receptor beta chains from one sample, sequenced in a study of beta chain features in type 1 diabetes. Measured with immunoSEQ multiplex PCR; TCRdb has only the in-frame clones, and not every one. The table has 200,000 to 250,000 clones, around a quarter seen once; the top ten hold under 4.5%. The sequencing input was central memory CD4+ T cells from blood. The receptors derive from a man aged 25 to 45 in good health. CDR3s include the opening cysteine and the closing phenylalanine or tryptophan. Fields, in order: D gene, V gene, J gene, clone size, CDR3 DNA, CDR3 protein. A D gene is named only where the DNA matches it firmly. Some rows have no size entry. The others give once, few or many, or a class for an expanded clone.

-,TRBV29-1,TRBJ2-6,-,TGCAGCGTTACGGGACAACTCTCTGGGGCCAACGTCCTGACTTTC,CSVTGQLSGANVLTF
-,TRBV19,TRBJ2-3,-,TGTGCCAGTAGTATAGAGGCAGGGGGGGATACGCAGTATTTT,CASSIEAGGDTQYF
TRBD2,TRBV29-1,TRBJ2-3,-,TGCAGCGTAGGACTAGCGGGTAACACAGATACGCAGTATTTT,CSVGLAGNTDTQYF
-,TRBV4-3,TRBJ2-3,-,TGCGCCAGCAGCCAAGAAGGAGCCCAAGGGGATACGCAGTATTTT,CASSQEGAQGDTQYF
-,TRBV13,TRBJ2-5,few,TGTGCCAGCAGCCCCCCTGGCGGGGACAAACAAGAGACCCAGTACTTC,CASSPPGGDKQETQYF
TRBD1,TRBV4-2,TRBJ1-1,many,TGTGCCAGCAGCCCCTCGGACAGGTTAACTGAAGCTTTCTTT,CASSPSDRLTEAFF
-,TRBV29-1,TRBJ2-5,-,TGCAGCGTTCACCTACAAGAGACCCAGTACTTC,CSVHLQETQYF
-,TRBV28,TRBJ1-5,-,TGTGCCAGCGGTAATTCTGGTCAGCCCCAGCATTTT,CASGNSGQPQHF
TRBD2,TRBV30,TRBJ2-3,few,TGTGCCTGGGCTAGCGGACTCACAGATACGCAGTATTTT,CAWASGLTDTQYF
-,TRBV7-2,TRBJ2-1,-,TGTGCCAGCAGCACGACGTCGGTCGGATACAATGAGCAGTTCTTC,CASSTTSVGYNEQFF
TRBD1,TRBV10-3,TRBJ1-2,-,TGTGCCATCAGCGGACAGGGCTATGGCTACACCTTC,CAISGQGYGYTF
-,TRBV28,TRBJ1-1,-,TGTGCCAGCAGGCCTGGACACCCTTTACCAGAAGCTTTCTTT,CASRPGHPLPEAFF
-,TRBV7-9,TRBJ1-5,few,TGTGCCAGCAGCCCCGGGACGGGGAACAATCAGCCCCAGCATTTT,CASSPGTGNNQPQHF
-,TRBV30,TRBJ2-4,medium-sized,TGTGCCTGGACCAAAGGAGCGGCTCTAGCCAAAAACATTCAGTACTTC,CAWTKGAALAKNIQYF
-,TRBV5-1,TRBJ1-6,-,TGCGCCAGCAGCTTGGTGGGTCGGCCGGATTCACCCCTCCACTTT,CASSLVGRPDSPLHF
-,TRBV6-6,TRBJ1-5,-,TGTGCCAGCAGTGGCGGACAAGCCGTAAATCAGCCCCAGCATTTT,CASSGGQAVNQPQHF
-,TRBV5-4,TRBJ2-5,-,TGTGCCAGCAAAGGGCGGGGCCAAGAGACCCAGTACTTC,CASKGRGQETQYF
-,TRBV19,TRBJ1-2,few,TGTGCCAGTAGGGACACCTCGTCGTTCTATGGCTACACCTTC,CASRDTSSFYGYTF
-,TRBV5-1,TRBJ2-3,many,TGCGCCAGCAGTTCCGGGCCCTCAGCCAGCACAGATACGCAGTATTTT,CASSSGPSASTDTQYF
-,TRBV30,TRBJ1-5,-,TGTGCCTGGAGCGCCGACGGTTATCAGCCCCAGCATTTT,CAWSADGYQPQHF
-,TRBV29-1,TRBJ2-1,many,TGCAGCGTTGCGGGGGACTCAAGGGGCAATGAGCAGTTCTTC,CSVAGDSRGNEQFF
-,TRBV5-1,TRBJ2-5,-,TGCGCCAGCAGACGGGGAGTACCCCTCCAAGAGACCCAGTACTTC,CASRRGVPLQETQYF
-,TRBV7-8,TRBJ2-2,-,TGTGCCAGCAGTTTGGGACCCACCGGGGAGCTGTTTTTT,CASSLGPTGELFF
-,TRBV4-1,TRBJ2-1,-,TGCGCCAGCAGCCTCCTCGGGAGCTCCTACAATGAGCAGTTCTTC,CASSLLGSSYNEQFF
-,TRBV7-2,TRBJ2-2,-,TGTGCCAGCAGCTTAGGTGGGACCACCGGGGAGCTGTTTTTT,CASSLGGTTGELFF
-,TRBV30,TRBJ2-1,few,TGTGCCTGGAGTGCCCGGGTTGGAGATGAGCAGTTCTTC,CAWSARVGDEQFF
TRBD1,TRBV30,TRBJ1-2,many,TGTGCTTTCGGACAGGGAGGGCCGGATGGCTACACCTTC,CAFGQGGPDGYTF
TRBD1,TRBV7-9,TRBJ2-2,few,TGTGCCAGCAGTCCCCAGGGGGTGAACACCGGGGAGCTGTTTTTT,CASSPQGVNTGELFF
-,TRBV14,TRBJ2-1,-,TGTGCCAGCAGCCAAACCCGACTCAATGAGCAGTTCTTC,CASSQTRLNEQFF
TRBD1,TRBV5-6,TRBJ2-7,-,TGTGCCAGCAGCTTGCCGGGACAGGGAATCTACGAGCAGTACTTC,CASSLPGQGIYEQYF
TRBD2,TRBV9,TRBJ2-7,-,TGTGCCAGCAGCGTAGCTGGGACTAGCGGGAGAGAGCAGTACTTC,CASSVAGTSGREQYF
-,TRBV28,TRBJ2-5,many,TGTGCCAGCAGTTATGAGACCCAGTACTTC,CASSYETQYF
TRBD1,TRBV30,TRBJ2-7,few,TGTGCCTGGAACAGACAGGGTGGAAACGAGCAGTACTTC,CAWNRQGGNEQYF
-,TRBV7-6,TRBJ2-1,-,TGTGCCAGCAGCCCGGAGAGAGGGGGGGGGCAGTTCTTC,CASSPERGGGQFF
-,TRBV29-1,TRBJ2-7,few,TGCAGCGTTGAAGGGGCCAGGGACCGCGAGCAGTACTTC,CSVEGARDREQYF
TRBD1,TRBV7-7,TRBJ2-1,-,TGTGCCAGCAGCTTAGGGGACAGGGATTTGCATGAGCAGTTCTTC,CASSLGDRDLHEQFF
-,TRBV10-3,TRBJ2-7,-,TGTGCCATCACCGCAGGTGGAAACTACGAGCAGTACTTC,CAITAGGNYEQYF
-,TRBV30,TRBJ2-1,many,TGTGCCTGGAGTACCCAACCTGGCCATGAGCAGTTCTTC,CAWSTQPGHEQFF
-,TRBV18,TRBJ1-2,-,TGTGCCAGCTCACCTCTCCCCCGGGAGTCTAACTATGGCTACACCTTC,CASSPLPRESNYGYTF
-,TRBV9,TRBJ2-7,-,TGTGCCAGCAGCGCAACCACCTACGAGCAGTACTTC,CASSATTYEQYF
-,TRBV5-4,TRBJ2-2,-,TGTGCCAGCAGCTTGGCCCTTGACGGCACCGGGGAGCTGTTTTTT,CASSLALDGTGELFF
-,TRBV5-1,TRBJ2-3,few,TGCGCCAGCAGAACCGGGACGGTCAGCACAGATACGCAGTATTTT,CASRTGTVSTDTQYF
-,TRBV4-2,TRBJ2-3,-,TGTGCCAGCAGCGAATCCGGGACCTTCGCGGATACGCAGTATTTT,CASSESGTFADTQYF
-,TRBV30,TRBJ1-2,-,TGTGCCTGGAGTCCGTACCCTCGTCGAGCGGATGGCTACACCTTC,CAWSPYPRRADGYTF
-,TRBV21-1,TRBJ1-2,-,TGTGCCAGCGGTTGGATAGACAGTGGGCGTAACTATGGCTACACCTTC,CASGWIDSGRNYGYTF
TRBD1,TRBV15,TRBJ1-2,few,TGTGCCACCAGCAGAGGACAGTCCCAGGGGGATGGCTACACCTTC,CATSRGQSQGDGYTF
-,TRBV6-1,TRBJ2-5,-,TGTGCCAGCAGTGAGGAGGGGCCGGGGACCCAGTACTTC,CASSEEGPGTQYF
TRBD2,TRBV6-6,TRBJ2-1,few,TGTGCCAGCAGGCAAGCGGGGGGGAATGAGCAGTTCTTC,CASRQAGGNEQFF
-,TRBV28,TRBJ2-1,few,TGTGCCAGCAGTTTAGCGTCACCCAATGAGCAGTTCTTC,CASSLASPNEQFF
TRBD1,TRBV27,TRBJ1-1,-,TGTGCCAGCAGTTTTCGCAGGGGGTTTTACACTGAAGCTTTCTTT,CASSFRRGFYTEAFF
TRBD1,TRBV28,TRBJ2-7,-,TGTGCCAGCAGTTTTGTCGCAGGGGGACACGAGCAGTACTTC,CASSFVAGGHEQYF
-,TRBV6-1,TRBJ1-2,-,TGTGCCAGCCGGGACAACTCCAACTATGGCTACACCTTC,CASRDNSNYGYTF
-,TRBV30,TRBJ2-5,-,TGTGCCTGGAAATACGTGGGAGTCGAGACCCAGTACTTC,CAWKYVGVETQYF
TRBD1,TRBV30,TRBJ1-6,-,TGTGCCTGGACCATTCAGGGGGTGTATAATTCACCCCTCCACTTT,CAWTIQGVYNSPLHF
-,TRBV9,TRBJ2-1,-,TGTGCCAGCAGCGTAGTCGGGACTGGATTAGAAGGTGAGCAGTTCTTC,CASSVVGTGLEGEQFF
-,TRBV28,TRBJ2-6,many,TGTGCCAGCAACAGGGCATCTGGGGCCAACGTCCTGACTTTC,CASNRASGANVLTF
-,TRBV2,TRBJ2-1,-,TGTGCCAGCCTAGCGAAGACCTACAATGAGCAGTTCTTC,CASLAKTYNEQFF
TRBD1,TRBV7-8,TRBJ2-3,few,TGTGCCAGCAGCTTTGCTAGGCAGGGGGCAGATACGCAGTATTTT,CASSFARQGADTQYF
TRBD1,TRBV30,TRBJ2-5,few,TGTGCCTGGAGTGTTCAAGGACAGGGGCTTAGGCGTGAGGAGACCCAGTACTTC,CAWSVQGQGLRREETQYF
-,TRBV29-1,TRBJ2-3,-,TGCAGCGGCACCTCGGGGCTTACTACAGATACGCAGTATTTT,CSGTSGLTTDTQYF